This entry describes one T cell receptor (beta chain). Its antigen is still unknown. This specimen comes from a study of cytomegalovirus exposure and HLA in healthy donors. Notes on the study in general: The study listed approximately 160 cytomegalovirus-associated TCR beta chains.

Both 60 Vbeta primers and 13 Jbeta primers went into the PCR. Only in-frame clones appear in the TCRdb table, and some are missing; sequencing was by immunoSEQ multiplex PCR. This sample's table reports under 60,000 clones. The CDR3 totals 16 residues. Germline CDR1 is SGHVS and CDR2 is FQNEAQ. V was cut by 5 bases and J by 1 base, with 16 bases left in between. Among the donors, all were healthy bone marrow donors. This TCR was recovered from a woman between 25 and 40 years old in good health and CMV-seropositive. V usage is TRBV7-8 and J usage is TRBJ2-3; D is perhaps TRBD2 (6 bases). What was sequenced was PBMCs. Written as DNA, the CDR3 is TGTGCCAGCAGCGATCGGGTTAGCGGAGGCACAGATACGCAGTATTTT. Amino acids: CASSDRVSGGTDTQYF.